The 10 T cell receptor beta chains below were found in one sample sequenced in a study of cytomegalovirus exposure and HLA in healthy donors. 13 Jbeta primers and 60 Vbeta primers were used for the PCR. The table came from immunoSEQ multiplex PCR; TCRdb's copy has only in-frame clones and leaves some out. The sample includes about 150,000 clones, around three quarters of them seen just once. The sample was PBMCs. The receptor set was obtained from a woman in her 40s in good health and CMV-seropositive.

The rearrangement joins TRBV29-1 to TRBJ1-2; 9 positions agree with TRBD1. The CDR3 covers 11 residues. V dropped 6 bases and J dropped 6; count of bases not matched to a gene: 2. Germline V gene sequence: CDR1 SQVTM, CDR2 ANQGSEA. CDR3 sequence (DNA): TGCAGCGTCCGGGACAGGGATGGCTACACCTTC. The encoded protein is CSVRDRDGYTF.

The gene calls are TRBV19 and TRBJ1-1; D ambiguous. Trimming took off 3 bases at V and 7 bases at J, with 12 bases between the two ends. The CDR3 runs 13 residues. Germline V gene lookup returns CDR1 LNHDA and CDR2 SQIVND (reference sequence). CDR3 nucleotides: TGTGCCAGTAGTATGGGCGGGAACTGTGAAGCTTTCTTT. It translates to CASSMGGNCEAFF.

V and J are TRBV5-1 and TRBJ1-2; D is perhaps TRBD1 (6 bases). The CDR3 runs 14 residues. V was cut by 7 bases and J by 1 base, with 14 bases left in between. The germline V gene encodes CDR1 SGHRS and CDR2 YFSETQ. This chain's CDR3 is CASGRMDSNYGYTF. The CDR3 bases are TGCGCCAGCGGAAGAATGGACAGTAACTATGGCTACACCTTC. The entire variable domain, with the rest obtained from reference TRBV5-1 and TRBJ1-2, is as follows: KAGVTQTPRYLIKTRGQQVTLSCSPISGHRSVSWYQQTPGQGLQFLFEYFSETQRNKGNFPGRFSGRQFSNSRSEMNVSTLELGDSALYLCASGRMDSNYGYTFGSGTRLTVV.

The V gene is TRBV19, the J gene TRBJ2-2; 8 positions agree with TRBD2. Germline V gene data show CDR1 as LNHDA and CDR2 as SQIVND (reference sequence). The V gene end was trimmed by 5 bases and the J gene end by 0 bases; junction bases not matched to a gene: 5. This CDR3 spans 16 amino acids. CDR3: CASSSPGGTNTGELFF. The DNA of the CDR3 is TGTGCCAGTAGTTCTCCGGGGGGGACGAACACCGGGGAGCTGTTTTTT.

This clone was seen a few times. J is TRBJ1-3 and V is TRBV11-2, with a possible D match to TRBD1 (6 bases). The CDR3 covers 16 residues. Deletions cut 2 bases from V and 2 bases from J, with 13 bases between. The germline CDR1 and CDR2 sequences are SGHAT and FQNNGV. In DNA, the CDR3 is TGTGCCAGCAGCTTACGGCTCCAGGGGACTGGAAACACCATATATTTT. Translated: CASSLRLQGTGNTIYF.

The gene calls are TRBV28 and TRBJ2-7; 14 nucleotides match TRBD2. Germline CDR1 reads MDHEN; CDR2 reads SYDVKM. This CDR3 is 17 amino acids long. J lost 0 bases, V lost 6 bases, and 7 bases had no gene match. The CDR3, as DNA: TGTGCCAGCAGCTCAGGACTAGCGGGGGGTCTCTCCTACGAGCAGTACTTC. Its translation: CASSSGLAGGLSYEQYF.

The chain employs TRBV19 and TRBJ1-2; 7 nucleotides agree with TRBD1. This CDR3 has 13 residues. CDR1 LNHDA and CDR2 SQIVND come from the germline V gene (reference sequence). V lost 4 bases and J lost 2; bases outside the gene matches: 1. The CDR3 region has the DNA TGTGCCAGTAGTACGGGACAGAACTATGGCTACACCTTC. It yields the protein CASSTGQNYGYTF.

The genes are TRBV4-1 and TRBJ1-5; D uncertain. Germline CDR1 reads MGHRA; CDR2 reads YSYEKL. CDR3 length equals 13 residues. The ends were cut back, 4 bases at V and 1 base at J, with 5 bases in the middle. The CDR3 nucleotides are TGCGCCAGCAGCCGGGAGAGCAATCAGCCCCAGCATTTT. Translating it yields CASSRESNQPQHF.

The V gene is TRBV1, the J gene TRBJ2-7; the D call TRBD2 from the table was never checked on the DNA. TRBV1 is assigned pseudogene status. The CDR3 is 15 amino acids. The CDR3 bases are TGCACCAGCAGCCAAGCCCGGGGGGCCCTGCGGGAGCAGTACTTC. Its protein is CTSSQARGALREQYF.

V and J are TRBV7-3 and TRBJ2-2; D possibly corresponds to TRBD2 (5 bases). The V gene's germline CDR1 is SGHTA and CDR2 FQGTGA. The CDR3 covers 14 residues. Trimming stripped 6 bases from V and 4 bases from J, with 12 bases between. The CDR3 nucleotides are TGTGCCAGCAGGTCAAGCGGAGGCACCGGGGAGCTGTTTTTT. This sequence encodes CASRSSGGTGELFF.